This TCR beta chain was captured in a study of CD8 T cells in Susac syndrome. The CDR3 length is 14 residues. RNA amounts of about 0.5 to 1 ug underwent reverse transcription with random hexamers. Across 54 Vbeta and 13 Jbeta, TCR beta CDR3 was amplified with immunoSEQ multiplex PCR. One entry per CDR3 protein results from TCRdb running MiXCR on the immunoSEQ multiplex PCR reads. This table holds 120,000 or so distinct CDR3 sequences, about 95% found once. Blood CD8+ and CD4+ T cells underwent high-throughput TCR beta sequencing. The study used healthy donors as controls matched for age and sex. What was sequenced was CD4+ T cells from PBMCs. This chain links TRBV21-1 with TRBJ1-1. TRBV21-1 is labeled a pseudogene. The TCR comes from a human donor in good health. CDR3 sequence reads: CASSIRASGTEAFF. CDR3 sequence (DNA): TGTGCCAGCAGCATTAGGGCCTCGGGGACTGAAGCTTTCTTT.